These 11 T cell receptor beta chains were all obtained from the same sample, sequenced in a study of blood T cell repertoires in COVID-19. Generated by immunoSEQ multiplex PCR, the TCRdb table keeps only in-frame clones and is missing some. The table shows 40,000 or so clones, with around 93% occurring only once. Sample: peripheral blood. The receptors originated from a human donor in a cohort sampled during active COVID-19.

J is TRBJ2-1 and V is TRBV14; 9 nucleotides align to TRBD2. The CDR3 runs to 16 residues. Germline values: CDR1 SGHDN, CDR2 FVKESK. V trimming: 6 bases; J trimming: 9 bases; junction bases outside the gene matches: 15. The CDR3 spells CASRESLGGREGEQFF. The CDR3 nucleotides are TGTGCCAGCAGGGAAAGTCTTGGCGGGAGGGAGGGTGAGCAGTTCTTC.

This sequence joins TRBV9 and TRBJ2-2; D is perhaps TRBD1 (5 bases). CDR1 is SGDLS and CDR2 is YYNGEE in the germline V gene. The CDR3 has 14 residues. Deletions cut 3 bases from V and 3 bases from J, with 9 bases between. CDR3 in amino acids: CASSGDSYTGELFF. DNA of the CDR3: TGTGCCAGCAGCGGAGACAGTTACACCGGGGAGCTGTTTTTT.

This sequence joins TRBV7-3 and TRBJ2-7; TRBD1 is a possible D gene (5 bases). Germline loops: CDR1 SGHTA, CDR2 FQGTGA. CDR3 size: 15 residues. V was trimmed by 3 bases and J by 2 bases, leaving 14 bases between them. CDR3 protein: CASSFSKGLTYEQYF. Here the CDR3 DNA reads TGTGCCAGCAGCTTTTCTAAGGGGCTCACCTACGAGCAGTACTTC. Supplemented by reference TRBV7-3 and TRBJ2-7, the full variable domain reads GAGVSQTPSNKVTEKGKYVELRCDPISGHTALYWYRQSLGQGPEFLIYFQGTGAADDSGLPNDRFFAVRPEGSVSTLKIQRTERGDSAVYLCASSFSKGLTYEQYFGPGTRLTVT.

The CDR3 loop is CASTEGTVYEQYF. In DNA form, the CDR3 reads TGTGCCAGCACCGAAGGGACAGTTTACGAGCAGTACTTC. The genes are TRBV25-1 and TRBJ2-7, with 7 bases identical to TRBD1. CDR3 length: 13 residues. The junction had 7 bases not matched to a gene; V was cut back by 7 bases and J by 4 bases. CDR1 and CDR2 (germline): MGHDK, SYGVNS.

The CDR3 here is CASSQRTGGTDTQYF. The CDR3 coding sequence is TGCGCCAGCAGCCAAAGGACAGGAGGCACAGATACGCAGTATTTT. This chain links TRBV4-3 with TRBJ2-3; 7 nucleotides agree with TRBD1. The CDR3 is made up of 15 amino acids. From germline, CDR1 is LGHNA and CDR2 YSLEER. Losses at the gene ends were 2 bases for V and 1 base for J; bases not matched to a gene: 3.

This sequence joins TRBV20-1 and TRBJ1-1, with a weak D call TRBD1 (6 bases). Germline V lookup: CDR1 DFQATT, CDR2 SNEGSKA (reference sequence). Trimming stripped 8 bases from V and 5 bases from J, with 12 bases between. CDR3 length equals 11 residues. CDR3 sequence reads: CSTGRETEAFF. Here the CDR3 DNA reads TGCAGTACAGGGCGGGAGACTGAAGCTTTCTTT.

CDR3 in amino acids: CASSEGSGGAYTQYF. DNA for the CDR3: TGCGCCAGCAGTGAAGGTAGCGGGGGGGCGTATACGCAGTATTTT. V and J are TRBV10-1 and TRBJ2-3; 11 bases map to TRBD2. The V gene's germline CDR1 is WNHNN and CDR2 SYGVQD (reference sequence). V trimming: 3 bases; J trimming: 7 bases; junction bases outside the gene matches: 6. This CDR3 has 15 residues.

The J gene is TRBJ2-1, the V gene TRBV7-2; D call uncertain. Trimming cost V 5 bases and J 9 bases, with 17 bases left between them. Germline-derived CDR1 and CDR2 are SGHTA and FQGNSA. The CDR3 is 14 amino acids. CDR3 nucleotide sequence: TGTGCCAGCAGCACTCGCCCCGGGTTGAGTGAGCAGTTCTTC. This gives the protein CASSTRPGLSEQFF. The variable domain in full, with the rest retrieved from reference TRBV7-2 and TRBJ2-1, is GAGVSQSPSNKVTEKGKDVELRCDPISGHTALYWYRQSLGQGLEFLIYFQGNSAPDKSGLPSDRFSAERTGGSVSTLTIQRTQQEDSAVYLCASSTRPGLSEQFFGPGTRLTVL.

V is TRBV6-5 and J is TRBJ1-1; D is undetermined. Trimming shortened V by 10 bases and J by 3 bases, and 12 bases separated the two germline ends. CDR1 is MNHEY, CDR2 SVGAGI, per germline. The CDR3 loop spans 12 amino acids. The CDR3 sequence: CATLYGDTEAFF. Written as DNA, the CDR3 is TGTGCCACCCTTTACGGGGACACTGAAGCTTTCTTT.

This chain connects TRBV24-1 to TRBJ2-2; 8 bases are a match to TRBD2. Germline V gene data show CDR1 as KGHDR and CDR2 as SFDVKD. This CDR3 is built from 15 residues. J lost 2 bases, V lost 6 bases, and 4 bases had no gene match. The CDR3 sequence: CATSRRGANTGELFF. Here the CDR3 DNA reads TGTGCCACCAGTCGGCGGGGGGCCAACACCGGGGAGCTGTTTTTT.

In this sample, this clone turned up a few times. The chain uses TRBV6-5 and TRBJ1-6; tentative D call: TRBD1 (6 bases). V was shortened by 6 bases and J by 17 bases, with 17 bases between the two germline ends. The CDR3 runs 12 residues. CDR1 is MNHEY and CDR2 is SVGAGI in the germline V gene. The CDR3 bases are TGTGCCAGCAGAATACAGACACGGGACATCCACTTT. Its protein is CASRIQTRDIHF.